These 18 T cell receptor beta chains were all obtained from the same sample, sequenced in a study of blood T cells in healthy people across ages. Together with a sample-barcoded 5' primer, a J-beta primer mix was included in a second PCR lasting about 7 to 12 cycles. TCRdb reprocessed the 5' RACE reads with MiXCR, giving one entry per CDR3 protein. Altogether about 600,000 distinct CDR3 sequences are present, about 45% being singletons, with the ten largest covering under 30%. The specimen was blood. Receptors were obtained from an older man in good health.

This clonotype was seen only a few times. J is TRBJ1-4 and V is TRBV7-9, with D possibly TRBD1 on 5 matching bases. This CDR3 is built from 14 residues. Trimming removed 5 bases at V and 3 bases at J, with 10 bases between. The V gene's germline CDR1 is SEHNR and CDR2 FQNEAQ (reference sequence). The CDR3 bases are TGTGCCAGCAGCGCCAGGGCTTCTAATGAAAAACTGTTTTTT. Translated, it gives CASSARASNEKLFF.

The chain recombines TRBV20-1 with TRBJ2-5, with D perhaps assigned TRBD1 or TRBD2 (5 bases each). V gave up 6 bases and J gave up 6 bases, with 17 bases separating them. In germline, CDR1 is DFQATT, CDR2 SNEGSKA (reference sequence). This CDR3 has 13 residues. The CDR3, as DNA: TGCAGTGCAGGGGACCCAGGGCAGCAGACCCAGTACTTC. Translation gives CSAGDPGQQTQYF.

This clonotype has only a few counts. The chain is built from TRBV10-3 and TRBJ2-5; 7 bases align to TRBD1. The ends lost 5 bases at V and 1 base at J; junction bases unmatched: 7. CDR1 and CDR2 from the germline V gene are ENHRY and SYGVKD. There are 15 residues in the CDR3. The CDR3 protein is CAISLRTGSQETQYF. The CDR3 DNA sequence: TGTGCCATCAGTCTAAGGACAGGAAGCCAAGAGACCCAGTACTTC.

This rearrangement joins TRBV5-1 to TRBJ2-7; D uncertain. Trimming cost V 4 bases and J 0 bases, with 8 bases left between them. Per germline, CDR1 SGHRS and CDR2 YFSETQ. CDR3 length: 13 residues. The CDR3: CASSVRVSYEQYF. In DNA, the CDR3 is TGCGCCAGCAGCGTCAGAGTCTCCTACGAGCAGTACTTC.

This clonotype has a single count. CDR3 residues: CSATGTSGRSNEQFF. As DNA, the CDR3 is TGCAGTGCGACCGGGACTAGCGGGAGAAGCAATGAGCAGTTCTTC. The rearrangement joins TRBV20-1 to TRBJ2-1, with 14 positions matching TRBD2. This CDR3 is 15 amino acids long. The V segment lost 6 bases and the J segment 6 bases; nucleotides outside the gene matches: 7. Germline CDR1 DFQATT, CDR2 SNEGSKA (reference sequence).

The CDR3: CSAPVGPLAPRQFF. Written as DNA, the CDR3 is TGCAGTGCTCCAGTGGGGCCCCTAGCGCCAAGACAGTTCTTC. This chain uses TRBV20-1 with TRBJ2-1; TRBD2 is a possible D gene (6 bases). V was pared by 5 bases and J by 13 bases, with 24 bases between. This CDR3 region has 14 residues. CDR1 is DFQATT, CDR2 SNEGSKA, per germline (reference sequence).

The chain joins TRBV7-2 to TRBJ2-1, with 10 bases that match TRBD2. The J call is uncertain, as TRBJ2-7 better fits the DNA end. The V gene's germline CDR1 is SGHTA and CDR2 FQGNSA. The CDR3 length is 15 residues. The CDR3 bases are TGTGCCAGCAGCAAACTAGCGGGGTCCTACAATGAGCAGTACTTC. This sequence encodes CASSKLAGSYNEQYF.

This clonotype was counted only a few times. The gene calls are TRBV5-1 and TRBJ1-2; a possible D gene is TRBD1 (6 bases). V was trimmed by 4 bases and J by 3 bases, leaving 10 bases between them. CDR1 and CDR2 (germline): SGHRS, YFSETQ. The CDR3 totals 13 residues. CDR3 nucleotide sequence: TGCGCCAGCAGCCAACAGGGAGACTATGGCTACACCTTC. The encoded protein is CASSQQGDYGYTF. Full variable domain (remainder filled in from reference TRBV5-1 and TRBJ1-2): KAGVTQTPRYLIKTRGQQVTLSCSPISGHRSVSWYQQTPGQGLQFLFEYFSETQRNKGNFPGRFSGRQFSNSRSEMNVSTLELGDSALYLCASSQQGDYGYTFGSGTRLTVV.

This clonotype has more than one count but fewer than ten. The V call is TRBV7-9, the J call TRBJ2-1; TRBD1 aligns across 8 bases. The CDR3 consists of 12 residues. Germline V gives CDR1 SEHNR, CDR2 FQNEAQ (reference sequence). Trimming cost V 1 base and J 15 bases; bases outside gene matches: 5. CDR3 region: CASSLVRDRRFF. Written as DNA, the CDR3 is TGTGCCAGCAGCTTAGTCCGGGACAGGAGGTTCTTC.

In this sample, this clonotype turned up a few times. V is TRBV5-1 and J is TRBJ1-6; no definite D call. The CDR3 consists of 14 residues. The germline V gene encodes CDR1 SGHRS and CDR2 YFSETQ. Trimming took 0 bases from V and 8 from J, leaving 9 bases between them. The CDR3 nucleotides are TGCGCCAGCAGCTTGGGCCAGATGGATTCACCCCTCCACTTT. Protein product: CASSLGQMDSPLHF.

DNA for the CDR3: TGTGCCAGCAGCCATGGAGAACTAGCGGGAGGTTTCAATGAGCAGTTCTTC. It encodes CASSHGELAGGFNEQFF. The chain employs TRBV4-2 and TRBJ2-1, with 12 bases identical to TRBD2. The trim removed 3 bases at V and 6 bases at J, leaving 9 bases unmatched. The CDR3 consists of 17 residues. From germline, CDR1 is LGHNA and CDR2 YNFKEQ.

Details on this clonotype: One junction end does not reproduce the germline sequence, and a read error may be involved. The J gene is TRBJ2-1, the V gene TRBV7-3; 11 bases are shared with TRBD2. Germline CDR1 is SGHTA and CDR2 is FQGTGA. The CDR3 is 15 residues long. The CDR3 DNA follows: TGTACCAGCAGCTTAATGGCTAGCGGGGGGAATGAGCAGTTCTTC. It specifies CTSSLMASGGNEQFF.

CDR3: CSVESKGQADTQYF. The CDR3 bases are TGCAGCGTTGAATCAAAGGGGCAAGCAGATACGCAGTATTTT. V gene TRBV29-1 combines with J gene TRBJ2-3, with D perhaps matching TRBD1 (5 bases). Looked up from germline, CDR1 is SQVTM and CDR2 is ANQGSEA. CDR3 length equals 14 residues. Trimming left V 2 bases short and J 4 bases short, with 13 bases between.

This clonotype appeared once. The V gene is TRBV4-1, the J gene TRBJ2-1; possible D gene TRBD1, 7 bases. Trimming took off 2 bases at V and 4 bases at J, with 12 bases between the two ends. This CDR3 spans 15 amino acids. The germline V gene encodes CDR1 MGHRA and CDR2 YSYEKL. Here the CDR3 DNA reads TGCGCCAGCAGCCAAACAGGGGCGGGATACAATGAGCAGTTCTTC. Translation gives CASSQTGAGYNEQFF.

The chain joins TRBV28 to TRBJ2-1; 10 positions match TRBD1. Germline V gene lookup returns CDR1 MDHEN and CDR2 SYDVKM. V gave up 8 bases and J gave up 8 bases; unmatched junction bases: 15. The CDR3 spans 16 residues. The CDR3: CASPTPGTGEGDEQFF. The DNA for the CDR3 is TGTGCCAGCCCAACCCCCGGGACAGGGGAAGGGGATGAGCAGTTCTTC.

The V and J genes are TRBV20-1 and TRBJ2-6; TRBD1 agrees at 7 bases. The CDR3 totals 14 residues. The J segment lost 1 base and the V segment lost 4 bases, leaving 1 base of the junction unmatched. CDR1 and CDR2 (germline): DFQATT, SNEGSKA (reference sequence). The DNA of the CDR3 is TGCAGTGCTAAGACAGGGTCTGGGGCCAACGTCCTGACTTTC. Protein: CSAKTGSGANVLTF.

This clonotype was found a few times. The V and J genes are TRBV6-5 and TRBJ1-2, with D possibly being TRBD1 (6 bases). Trimming took 2 bases from V and 0 from J, leaving 19 bases between them. Germline CDR1 reads MNHEY; CDR2 reads SVGAGI. This CDR3 has 18 amino acids. The CDR3 nucleotides read TGTGCCAGCAGTTACGGGCCTTGGCAGGGGCGGGCTAACTATGGCTACACCTTC. Translating it yields CASSYGPWQGRANYGYTF.

This clonotype was seen a handful of times. The chain carries TRBV12-3 or TRBV12-4 and TRBJ1-4, with unresolved D. V lost 4 bases, J lost 12 bases, and 12 bases lay in between. This CDR3 is 12 amino acids long. CDR3 protein: CASSSGRVQLFF. As DNA, the CDR3 is TGTGCCAGCAGTTCCGGCCGAGTACAACTGTTTTTT.